This T cell receptor (beta chain) was recorded in a study of identical twins. Study findings and constraints: Excess sharing between twins was weaker in beta out-of-frame sequences. Twins shared out-of-frame alpha sequences with excess low generation probability.

As to this clonotype: Its antigen is still unknown.

A universal primer binding site was introduced by template switching. The final cDNA contained unique molecular identifiers. TCRdb re-derived calls from the 5' RACE reads in MiXCR, one entry per CDR3 protein. This table holds about 240,000 distinct CDR3 sequences, under 12% found once. The receptor comes from a man over 45 in good health. The sequencing sample was made of memory T cells sorted from blood.

The CDR3 DNA is TGTGCCAGCAGTTTGGAAGGGGGCAACACCATATATTTT. Residues: CASSLEGGNTIYF. This chain joins TRBV12-3 or TRBV12-4 and TRBJ1-3; TRBD1 agrees at 7 bases. V shed 3 bases and J 7 bases; nucleotides not matched to a gene: 3. The CDR3 length is 13 residues.